This entry features one TCR beta chain sequence. The data stem from a study of blood T cell repertoires in COVID-19. CDR1 and CDR2 from the germline V gene are SEHNR and FQNEAQ (reference sequence). This CDR3 contains 18 residues. The V gene lost 6 bases and the J gene lost 1 base, with 22 bases spanning the gap. Using immunoSEQ multiplex PCR, the repertoire was profiled, and TCRdb retains in-frame clones only, with some absent. The sample yields around 300,000 clones, around 90% seen once. The TCR comes from a man between 18 and 29 years old with active or convalescent COVID-19. The chain has TRBV7-9 and TRBJ2-1, with D possibly matching TRBD1 (8 bases). The sample comprised peripheral blood. As DNA, the CDR3 is TGTGCCAGCAGACCCGAACAGGGGGGGTATTATTCCTACAATGAGCAGTTCTTC. It translates to CASRPEQGGYYSYNEQFF. Full variable domain (missing parts from reference TRBV7-9 and TRBJ2-1): DTGVSQNPRHKITKRGQNVTFRCDPISEHNRLYWYRQTLGQGPEFLTYFQNEAQLEKSRLLSDRFSAERPKGSFSTLEIQRTEQGDSAMYLCASRPEQGGYYSYNEQFFGPGTRLTVL.